These 15 T cell receptor beta chains share one sample of origin, sequenced in a study of cytomegalovirus exposure and HLA in healthy donors. The PCR employed 60 Vbeta primers together with 13 Jbeta primers. Libraries were prepared by immunoSEQ multiplex PCR; TCRdb keeps only in-frame clonotypes and omits some of them. The table includes 90,000 or so clones, about 75% detected once. The sample was PBMCs. The receptor set was obtained from a man younger than 40 in good health and CMV-seropositive.

The rearrangement joins TRBV7-9 to TRBJ2-1, with TRBD2 matching over 13 bases. The CDR3 length is 18 residues. V dropped 6 bases and J dropped 6; count of bases not matched to a gene: 14. CDR1 and CDR2 from the germline V gene are SEHNR and FQNEAQ (reference sequence). The CDR3 DNA sequence: TGTGCCAGCAGGACAGGGACCTGGACTAGCGGGGGCCTCAATGAGCAGTTCTTC. This translates into CASRTGTWTSGGLNEQFF.

The chain joins TRBV6-6 to TRBJ1-1; 9 bases match TRBD1. The CDR3 is 15 amino acids. V lost 4 bases, J lost 2 bases, and 5 bases stayed unmatched. From germline, CDR1 is MNHNY and CDR2 SVGAGI (reference sequence). The CDR3 DNA reads as TGTGCCAGCAGTTTCCTGGGACAGGGAAACACTGAAGCTTTCTTT. This encodes CASSFLGQGNTEAFF.

The gene calls are TRBV28 and TRBJ1-4; possibly TRBD1 for D (6 bases). The V gene's germline CDR1 is MDHEN and CDR2 SYDVKM. The CDR3 has 12 amino acids. V was shortened by 5 bases and J by 6 bases, with 7 bases between the two germline ends. The CDR3 protein is CASSGQYEKLFF. Written as DNA, the CDR3 is TGTGCCAGCAGTGGACAGTATGAAAAACTGTTTTTT. The full variable domain, its missing parts supplied by reference TRBV28 and TRBJ1-4, is DVKVTQSSRYLVKRTGEKVFLECVQDMDHENMFWYRQDPGLGLRLIYFSYDVKMKEKGDIPEGYSVSREKKERFSLILESASTNQTSMYLCASSGQYEKLFFGSGTQLSVL.

V and J are TRBV27 and TRBJ2-4; TRBD1 aligns across 9 bases. This CDR3 contains 18 residues. The J segment lost 7 bases and the V segment lost 6 bases, leaving 19 bases of the junction unmatched. From germline, CDR1 is MNHEY and CDR2 SMNVEV (reference sequence). Here the CDR3 reads CASSVDGTGRFGTNIQYF. The DNA for the CDR3 is TGTGCCAGCAGCGTGGACGGGACAGGGCGTTTTGGTACGAACATTCAGTACTTC.

The gene calls are TRBV7-9 and TRBJ2-3, with D possibly TRBD1 on 6 matching bases. V gave up 3 bases and J gave up 0 bases, with 16 bases separating them. CDR1 is SEHNR and CDR2 is FQNEAQ in the germline V gene (reference sequence). The CDR3 runs 17 residues. Here the CDR3 DNA reads TGTGCCAGCAGCTTTTGGCAGGGGACACTTAGCACAGATACGCAGTATTTT. Protein: CASSFWQGTLSTDTQYF. Complete variable domain (other parts from reference TRBV7-9 and TRBJ2-3): DTGVSQNPRHKITKRGQNVTFRCDPISEHNRLYWYRQTLGQGPEFLTYFQNEAQLEKSRLLSDRFSAERPKGSFSTLEIQRTEQGDSAMYLCASSFWQGTLSTDTQYFGPGTRLTVL.

The CDR3 region is CAWRRGGAMWGYTF. The CDR3 DNA is TGTGCCTGGCGGCGGGGGGGCGCAATGTGGGGCTACACCTTC. This chain joins TRBV30 and TRBJ1-2, with D perhaps TRBD1 (6 bases). There are 14 residues in the CDR3. Germline-derived CDR1 and CDR2 are GTSNPN and SVGIG (reference sequence). Trimming cost V 5 bases and J 8 bases, with 21 bases left between them.

The table lists this clone with a few counts. The chain is built from TRBV6-4 and TRBJ2-3, with TRBD2 identical over 7 bases. CDR1 is MRHNA and CDR2 is SNTAGT in the germline V gene. The CDR3 has 15 residues. Trimming at V came to 6 bases and at J to 2 bases, leaving 8 bases not matched to a gene. The CDR3 nucleotides read TGTGCCAGCAGCCAAGGGAGGGCAGACACAGATACGCAGTATTTT. It codes for CASSQGRADTDTQYF.

This rearrangement joins TRBV4-3 to TRBJ2-2; TRBD1 matches at 11 bases. After removal of 6 bases from V and 7 bases from J, the junction contained 7 bases not matched to a gene. This CDR3 has 15 residues. The germline V gene has CDR1 LGHNA and CDR2 YSLEER. The CDR3 DNA reads as TGCGCCAGCAGTAATCGGGACAGGGGGATCGGGGAGCTGTTTTTT. Its protein product is CASSNRDRGIGELFF.

The rearrangement links TRBV27 to TRBJ2-7; possible D gene TRBD1, 6 bases. CDR1 is MNHEY and CDR2 is SMNVEV in the germline V gene (reference sequence). V was shortened by 6 bases and J by 2 bases, with 20 bases between the two germline ends. The CDR3 is 16 amino acids. The CDR3 sequence is CASSLTGVPLTYEQYF. For the CDR3, the DNA is TGTGCCAGCAGCTTGACAGGTGTTCCGTTAACCTACGAGCAGTACTTC.

This chain joins TRBV18 and TRBJ1-1; TRBD1 matches 7 bases. Germline loops: CDR1 KGHSH, CDR2 LQKENI. V lost 0 bases to trimming and J lost 1 base; unmatched junction nucleotides: 2. CDR3 length equals 15 residues. The CDR3 nucleotides read TGTGCCAGCTCACCACCCGCAGGGGGGAACACTGAAGCTTTCTTT. Its protein is CASSPPAGGNTEAFF.

This chain uses TRBV6-1 with TRBJ2-1, with TRBD2 matching over 10 bases. The V gene end was trimmed by 6 bases and the J gene end by 4 bases; junction bases not matched to a gene: 6. The V gene's germline CDR1 is MNHNS and CDR2 SASEGT. The CDR3 is 15 amino acids. CDR3 nucleotides: TGTGCCAGCAGAATAGCGGGGGGAAGATACAATGAGCAGTTCTTC. It encodes CASRIAGGRYNEQFF.

This clone was picked up one time. The chain uses TRBV7-9 and TRBJ2-7; 9 bases are a match to TRBD1. The J segment lost 7 bases and the V segment lost 5 bases, leaving 12 bases of the junction unmatched. Germline CDR1 reads SEHNR; CDR2 reads FQNEAQ (reference sequence). The CDR3 contains 15 residues. The chain's CDR3 is CASSPPGTGFEEQYF. The CDR3 region has the DNA TGTGCCAGCAGCCCACCCGGGACAGGGTTCGAAGAGCAGTACTTC.

V gene TRBV5-1 combines with J gene TRBJ2-7; weak D call: TRBD1 (6 bases). The CDR3 is 15 amino acids. Germline values: CDR1 SGHRS, CDR2 YFSETQ. V lost 6 bases and J 0 bases, leaving 16 bases between the germline ends. Here the CDR3 DNA reads TGCGCCAGCACAACCGGGACAACTCACTCCTACGAGCAGTACTTC. Translation: CASTTGTTHSYEQYF.

The chain uses TRBV6-1 and TRBJ1-5; D perhaps matches TRBD1 (5 bases). The germline V gene encodes CDR1 MNHNS and CDR2 SASEGT. Between the trimmed V and J ends, which lost 3 bases and 2 bases, there was a span of 14 bases. There are 16 residues in the CDR3. CDR3 sequence: CASSDAEGAGNQPQHF. CDR3 nucleotides: TGTGCCAGCAGTGATGCCGAAGGGGCGGGCAATCAGCCCCAGCATTTT.

The chain couples TRBV4-3 to TRBJ1-2, with D possibly TRBD1 on 6 matching bases. From germline, CDR1 is LGHNA and CDR2 YSLEER. Trimming cost V 7 bases and J 9 bases, with 24 bases left between them. The CDR3 contains 15 residues. CDR3 loop: CASTTEGGATGSYTF. In DNA, the CDR3 is TGCGCCAGCACCACCGAGGGAGGGGCAACAGGGAGCTACACCTTC.